The clone carrying this T cell receptor beta chain has just a few counts. Its antigen remains unknown. TCR beta CDR3 region amplification was performed from RNA transcripts. With the HTBI primer set, the TCR CDR3 went through a first round of RT-PCR. A single record per CDR3 protein comes from TCRdb applying MiXCR to the multiplex PCR reads. Here the sample spans approximately 210,000 distinct CDR3 sequences, approximately 17% being singletons. Aged 18 to 65, the patients had hyperthyroidism that was newly diagnosed and had lasted under 2 months. Orbital computed tomography and thyroid ultrasound, together with serum TRAb and thyroxine and clinical symptoms, were used for diagnoses. The sample originates from a study of T cells in Graves' hyperthyroidism and ophthalmopathy. Regarding the study as a whole: Ophthalmopathy prediction by the model preceded onset by a median about 6.3 months. Blood samples included most of the expanded thyroid clonotypes exceeding 0.001.

The length of the CDR3 is 15 residues. Trimming left V 8 bases short and J 5 bases short, with 19 bases between. Germline CDR1 is LNHDA and CDR2 is SQIVND (reference sequence). Sequencing was performed on blood. The V call is TRBV19, the J call TRBJ1-5; D may be TRBD1 (6 bases). The source of this sequence is a man over 45 with Graves' hyperthyroidism. CDR3 protein: CASVPRGQYDQPQHF. Here the CDR3 DNA reads TGTGCCAGTGTTCCTCGAGGACAGTACGATCAGCCCCAGCATTTT.